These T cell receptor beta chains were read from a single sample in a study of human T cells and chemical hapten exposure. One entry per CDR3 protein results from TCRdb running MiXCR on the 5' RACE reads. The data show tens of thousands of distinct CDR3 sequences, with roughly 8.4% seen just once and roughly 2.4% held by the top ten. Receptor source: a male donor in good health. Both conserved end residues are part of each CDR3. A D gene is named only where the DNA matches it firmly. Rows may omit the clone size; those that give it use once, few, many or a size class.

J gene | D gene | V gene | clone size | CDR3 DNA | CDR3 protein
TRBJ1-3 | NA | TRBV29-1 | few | TGCAGCGTTGAACCCAGCTCTGGAAACACCATATATTTT | CSVEPSSGNTIYF
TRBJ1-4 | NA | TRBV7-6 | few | TGTGCCAGCAGCCGGGACGGTGATAATGAAAAACTGTTTTTT | CASSRDGDNEKLFF
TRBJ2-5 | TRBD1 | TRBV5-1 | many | TGCGCCAGCAGCAGGGACAGGGGGCGTGAGACCCAGTACTTC | CASSRDRGRETQYF
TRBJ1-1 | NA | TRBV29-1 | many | TGCAGCGTCAAAACGGGGGTGACTGAAGCTTTCTTT | CSVKTGVTEAFF
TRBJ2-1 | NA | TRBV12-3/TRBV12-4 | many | TGTGCCAGCAGTTTAGGAGGGCCCCACAATGAGCAGTTCTTC | CASSLGGPHNEQFF
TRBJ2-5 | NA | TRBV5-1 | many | TGCGCCAGCAGCTTGACAAATTCGTGGCGAGAGACCCAGTACTTC | CASSLTNSWRETQYF
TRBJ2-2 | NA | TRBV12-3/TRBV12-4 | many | TGTGCCAGCAGTCGCACCCAGACCGGGGAGCTGTTTTTT | CASSRTQTGELFF
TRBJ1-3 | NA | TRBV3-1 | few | TGTGCCAGCAGCCAAGAAGGCGCCGGAAACACCATATATTTT | CASSQEGAGNTIYF
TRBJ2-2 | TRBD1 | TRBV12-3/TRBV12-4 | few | TGTGCCAGCAGACCAGGACAGGGCCTCGCCGGGGAGCTGTTTTTT | CASRPGQGLAGELFF
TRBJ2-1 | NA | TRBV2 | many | TGTGCCAGCAGTGAAATCTGGGGCAGGGAGCAGTTCTTC | CASSEIWGREQFF
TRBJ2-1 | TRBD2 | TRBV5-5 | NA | TGTGCCAGCAGCTTTAGGCTAGCGGGCCCGTCCTACAATGAGCAGTTCTTC | CASSFRLAGPSYNEQFF
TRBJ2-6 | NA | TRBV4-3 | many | TGCGCCAGCAGCCAAGAATGGGGGAACGGGGCCAACGTCCTGACTTTC | CASSQEWGNGANVLTF
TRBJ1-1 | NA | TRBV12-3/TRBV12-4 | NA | TGTGCCAGCAGTTTCCCGGGGACTGAAGCTTTCTTT | CASSFPGTEAFF
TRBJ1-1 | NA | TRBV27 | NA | TGTGCCAGCAGTTTATCGTCAGGCTTCACTGAAGCTTTCTTT | CASSLSSGFTEAFF
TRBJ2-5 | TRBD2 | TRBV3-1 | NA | TGTGCCAGCAGCCAGTTGGGTAGCGGGACGGAGACCCAGTACTTC | CASSQLGSGTETQYF
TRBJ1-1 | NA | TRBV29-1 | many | TGCAGCGCTTCAGGTTTTATCACTGAAGCTTTCTTT | CSASGFITEAFF
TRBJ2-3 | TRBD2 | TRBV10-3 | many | TGTGCCATCGGTAGCGGGATGACGACAGATACGCAGTATTTT | CAIGSGMTTDTQYF
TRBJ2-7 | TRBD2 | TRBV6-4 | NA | TGTGCCAGCAGTGACACGATCACAGGGCCGGGACTAGCGGACTACGAGCAGTACTTC | CASSDTITGPGLADYEQYF
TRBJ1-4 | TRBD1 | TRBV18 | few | TGTGCCAGCTCACAAGACAGGGTTGGCGAAAAACTGTTTTTT | CASSQDRVGEKLFF
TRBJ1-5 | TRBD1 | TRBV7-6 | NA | TGTGCCAGCAGCTTAACCATCGACGAAGGGGGACAGGGGGCATGGGGACCCCAGCATTTT | CASSLTIDEGGQGAWGPQHF
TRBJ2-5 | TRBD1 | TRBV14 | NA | TGTGCCAGCAGCCCGGGGACAGAACAAGAGACCCAGTACTTC | CASSPGTEQETQYF
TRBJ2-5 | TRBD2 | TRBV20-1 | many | TGCAGTGCAGGAGGCGGACTAGCGGGAGCAGAGACCCAGTACTTC | CSAGGGLAGAETQYF
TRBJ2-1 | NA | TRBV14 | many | TGTGCCAGCAGCCAAGTAGGTGCCCAGGGGCAGTTCTTC | CASSQVGAQGQFF
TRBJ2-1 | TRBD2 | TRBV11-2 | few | TGTGCCAGCAGCCCACTAACTAGCGGGGTGAATGAGCAGTTCTTC | CASSPLTSGVNEQFF
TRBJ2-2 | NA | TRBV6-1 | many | TGTGCCAGCAGTGAGTTGTCGTTCACCGGGGAGCTGTTTTTT | CASSELSFTGELFF
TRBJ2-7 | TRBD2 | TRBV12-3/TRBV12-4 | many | TGTGCCAGCAGTTTGTGGTCGCGTGGCGGGAGGGCGGAGCAGTACTTC | CASSLWSRGGRAEQYF
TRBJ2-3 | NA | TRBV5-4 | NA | TGTGCCAGCAGCTTGAGGGACACAGATACGCAGTATTTT | CASSLRDTDTQYF
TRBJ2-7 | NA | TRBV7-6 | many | TGTGCCAGCAGCACAACAGGGTCGGGCTACGAGCAGTACTTC | CASSTTGSGYEQYF
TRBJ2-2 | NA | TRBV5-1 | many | TGCGCCAGCAGCTTGACAGTTAACACCGGGGAGCTGTTTTTT | CASSLTVNTGELFF
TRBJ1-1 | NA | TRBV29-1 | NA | TGCAGCGTTCGATTGGACAGACAGAACACTGAAGCTTTCTTT | CSVRLDRQNTEAFF
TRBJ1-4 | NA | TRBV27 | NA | TGTGCCAGCAGTTTATCGGCAGGGTTCGAAAAACTGTTTTTT | CASSLSAGFEKLFF
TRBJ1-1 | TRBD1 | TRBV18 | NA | TGTGCCAGCTCACCACCAATCTTAACGACAGGGAAGGGCACTGAAGCTTTCTTT | CASSPPILTTGKGTEAFF
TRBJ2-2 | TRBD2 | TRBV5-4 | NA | TGTGCCAGCAGCTTTCCTAGCGGGAGGATCACCGGGGAGCTGTTTTTT | CASSFPSGRITGELFF
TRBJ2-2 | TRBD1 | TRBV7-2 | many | TGTGCCAGCAGCGCCGGGACAGGGGCCACCGGGGAGCTGTTTTTT | CASSAGTGATGELFF
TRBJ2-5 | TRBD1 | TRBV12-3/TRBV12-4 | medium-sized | TGTGCCAGCAGTTTACCGGGGACAGGGGCCACGCAAGAGACCCAGTACTTC | CASSLPGTGATQETQYF
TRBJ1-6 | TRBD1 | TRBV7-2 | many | TGTGCCAGCAGCTTAGGCTCAGGGGGAGGGTCACCCCTCCACTTT | CASSLGSGGGSPLHF
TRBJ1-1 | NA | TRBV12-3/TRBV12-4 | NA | TGTGCCAGCAGTCTAAACCGCTGGACCGTGGCTTGGGGCAGGGGAGGCACTGAAGCTTTCTTT | CASSLNRWTVAWGRGGTEAFF
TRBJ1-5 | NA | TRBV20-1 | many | TGCAGTGCTAGAGTAGATAATAGCAATCAGCCCCAGCATTTT | CSARVDNSNQPQHF
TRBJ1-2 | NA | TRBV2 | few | TGTGCCAGCAGACCCAACAGGGCGGGTGGCTACACCTTC | CASRPNRAGGYTF
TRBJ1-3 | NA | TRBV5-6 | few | TGTGCCAGCAGCTCGGCCCCCTCTGGAAACACCATATATTTT | CASSSAPSGNTIYF
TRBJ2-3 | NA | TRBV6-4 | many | TGTGCCAGCAGTGACGGGACGGGGGCCACAGATACGCAGTATTTT | CASSDGTGATDTQYF
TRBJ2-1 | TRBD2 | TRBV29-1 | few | TGCAGCGTTAAGGAGGGGACTAGCGGGGGTAATGAGCAGTTCTTC | CSVKEGTSGGNEQFF
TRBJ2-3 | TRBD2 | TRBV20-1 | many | TGCAGTGCCCCCAAAGCGGGGGGCACAGATACGCAGTATTTT | CSAPKAGGTDTQYF
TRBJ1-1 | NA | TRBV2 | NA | TGTGCCAGCCGCATGGGGCCCGTGACTGAAGCTTTCTTT | CASRMGPVTEAFF
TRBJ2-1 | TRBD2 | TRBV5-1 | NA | TGCGCCAGCAGCCCCGGACTAGCGGGTTTTAATGAGCAGTTCTTC | CASSPGLAGFNEQFF
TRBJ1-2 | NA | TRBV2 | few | TGTGCCAGCAGTGGACAGATCTATGGCTACACCTTC | CASSGQIYGYTF